The rows below give T cell receptor beta chains drawn from one sample of a study of human T cells and chemical hapten exposure. TCRdb processed the RACE reads anew with MiXCR; each CDR3 protein has one entry. This sample yields around 75,000 distinct CDR3 sequences, of which about 10% are seen a single time; roughly 3.6% belongs to the top ten. Specimen: whole blood, collected in connection with sensitization to the hapten diphenylcyclopropenone (DPC). The source is a woman aged 55-70 years with alopecia areata. Some clones in this sample may be carry-over from other donors' samples. Both conserved end residues are trimmed from each CDR3.

>TRBV10-3|TRBJ2-7
AISPGQSPSYEQY
>TRBV11-2|TRBJ2-3
ASSLGLASTDTQY
>TRBV20-1|TRBJ2-7
SARVMEAGTSYEQY
>TRBV3-1|TRBJ2-6
ASSRLGGAGANVLT
>TRBV7-2|TRBJ1-5
ASSLGTGVNQPQH
>TRBV11-2|TRBJ2-1
ASSYRDRGGDEQF
>TRBV5-1|TRBJ1-1
ASSYQGALNTEAF
>TRBV28|TRBJ2-3
ASWPLAGGPKDTQY
>TRBV3-1|TRBJ2-1
ASSQTSRNEQF
>TRBV29-1|TRBJ2-7
SVSDYEQY
>TRBV9|TRBJ2-5
ASSVGSTGRETQY
>TRBV6-2/TRBV6-3|TRBJ2-5
ASSFGTSKETQY
>TRBV29-1|TRBJ1-2
SVEWRPGRGLGYT
>TRBV7-4|TRBJ2-7
ASSAAKEQY
>TRBV5-5|TRBJ2-1
ASSLLGAYNEQF
>TRBV5-6|TRBJ2-7
ASSLSGAIHEQY
>TRBV29-1|TRBJ2-4
SSSWGDIQY
>TRBV20-1|TRBJ1-5
SAPEDSGGNQPQH
>TRBV30|TRBJ2-5
AWSVQRGGWSY
>TRBV27|TRBJ1-5
ASSLYRGRDQPQH
>TRBV11-2|TRBJ2-5
ASSARDLRQETQY
>TRBV12-3/TRBV12-4|TRBJ1-1
ASSSPGGGMAAF
>TRBV7-2|TRBJ2-1
ASSIYNEQF
>TRBV6-5|TRBJ1-6
ASSYSYRGGLYNSPLH
>TRBV5-5|TRBJ1-2
ASTSPQGSDYGYT
>TRBV29-1|TRBJ1-2
SAVGQGANGYT
>TRBV20-1|TRBJ1-1
SARQGAAF
>TRBV4-1|TRBJ1-5
ASSQVGDQPQH
>TRBV19|TRBJ2-2
ASRRLGGPTGELF
>TRBV5-4|TRBJ2-2
ASSSERIDGELF
>TRBV11-2|TRBJ2-5
ASSQQPPGFNPRRETQY
>TRBV5-1|TRBJ2-5
ASSLLGTEETQY
>TRBV6-1|TRBJ2-7
ASSPLGTSGVDEQY
>TRBV29-1|TRBJ2-1
SIRGEVYNEQF
>TRBV6-6|TRBJ1-1
ASSYIGGSGTEAF
>TRBV20-1|TRBJ2-7
SARDQARGSYEQY
>TRBV7-3|TRBJ1-2
ASSLAPGTDYGYT
>TRBV7-7|TRBJ2-1
ASSPSRGTYNEQF
>TRBV29-1|TRBJ2-2
SVEGPGELF
>TRBV5-4|TRBJ1-4
ASSLKGIPGEKLF